The present entry profiles one T cell receptor beta chain with its context. Generated by immunoSEQ multiplex PCR, the TCRdb table keeps only in-frame clones and is missing some. The repertoire has tens of thousands of clones, under 90% of them found once; the top ten carry roughly 5.1%. This entry comes from a study of blood T cell repertoires in COVID-19. Background on the study: Italy, Spain and the United States were the sources of the convalescent and acute COVID-19 samples. T cells, B-cell-depleted T cells, or PBMCs supplied cDNA or gDNA.

Patients from Seattle were sampled longitudinally, starting during active infection. The clonotype originates from a man aged 55-75 years with COVID-19, enrolled during active disease. Sequenced input: peripheral blood.

The CDR3, as DNA: TGTGCCAGTAGTATGCGAAGGGGCGCTCCCCCAGATACGCAGTATTTT. This codes for CASSMRRGAPPDTQYF. The genes are TRBV19 and TRBJ2-3; maybe TRBD1 (5 bases). This CDR3 region has 16 residues. CDR1 LNHDA and CDR2 SQIVND come from the germline V gene (reference sequence). Trimming removed 3 bases from V and 4 bases from J, with 17 bases in between. Combining the CDR3 with reference TRBV19 and TRBJ2-3 gives the whole variable domain DGGITQSPKYLFRKEGQNVTLSCEQNLNHDAMYWYRQDPGQGLRLIYYSQIVNDFQKGDIAEGYSVSREKKESFPLTVTSAQKNPTAFYLCASSMRRGAPPDTQYFGPGTRLTVL.